A selection of T cell receptor beta chains follows, all from one sample in a study of siplizumab effects on memory and regulatory T cells. Sequenced by immunoSEQ multiplex PCR; TCRdb stores in-frame clones only, minus some. The repertoire holds 80,000 to 95,000 clones, with just under 95% as singletons. Sequenced material: CD8+ T cells sorted from blood. The receptor set was obtained from a human donor in good health. CDR3s include the opening cysteine and the closing phenylalanine or tryptophan. D genes are given only for firm matches. Rows give clone size only sometimes, using once, few, many, or a class for an expanded clone.

>14|once|TRBJ2-5|TRBV2|-
TGTGCCAGCAGTGGTTCGGCAGGGGAAGAGACCCAGTACTTC
CASSGSAGEETQYF
>15|-|TRBJ2-2|TRBV7-9|-
TGTGCCAGCAGCTTACGCAGGGGGGACACCGGGGAGCTGTTTTTT
CASSLRRGDTGELFF
>15|-|TRBJ2-1|TRBV7-9|-
TGTGCCAGCAGCTTATCGGGGGACAGCTACAATGAGCAGTTCTTC
CASSLSGDSYNEQFF
>16|-|TRBJ2-1|TRBV9|TRBD2
TGTGCCAGCAGCGCCTGGGAGACTAGCGGGAGAAATGAGCAGTTCTTC
CASSAWETSGRNEQFF
>15|-|TRBJ2-3|TRBV29-1|TRBD2
TGCAGCGTTGATACGGCTAGCGGGGGTGGAGATACGCAGTATTTT
CSVDTASGGGDTQYF
>13|-|TRBJ1-1|TRBV19|TRBD1
TGTGCCAGTAGTCTCAGGGGGGGGACTGAAGCTTTCTTT
CASSLRGGTEAFF
>14|-|TRBJ1-5|TRBV27|-
TGTGCCAGCAGTTTTGGTTATAGCAATCAGCCCCAGCATTTT
CASSFGYSNQPQHF
>12|-|TRBJ1-5|TRBV6-6|-
TGTGCCAGCAGTTACTCGGACGGTGGCGAGCATTTT
CASSYSDGGEHF
>15|-|TRBJ2-1|TRBV5-6|TRBD2
TGTGCCAGCAGCCCCATAGCGGGAGGCTACAATGAGCAGTTCTTC
CASSPIAGGYNEQFF
>12|-|TRBJ2-2|TRBV6-5|-
TGTGCCACTTACAGGGACACCGGGGAGCTGTTTTTT
CATYRDTGELFF
>12|-|TRBJ1-1|TRBV28|-
TGTGCCAGCAGTTTAGGCAGGGTCTACGCTTTCTTT
CASSLGRVYAFF
>15|-|TRBJ1-1|TRBV10-2|TRBD1
TGCGCCAGCAGTGAGCGGACAGGGCGGAATACTGAAGCTTTCTTT
CASSERTGRNTEAFF
>17|-|TRBJ2-5|TRBV5-5|-
TGTGCCAGCAGCTTGGAGGCCAGGGCGGCGAACCAAGAGACCCAGTACTTC
CASSLEARAANQETQYF
>13|-|TRBJ2-3|TRBV5-5|-
TGTGCCAGCAGCTTGGATCCGGCAGATACGCAGTATTTT
CASSLDPADTQYF
>15|-|TRBJ2-1|TRBV10-3|-
TGTGCCATCAGTGAAATAGGGGAGCGGGACAATGAGCAGTTCTTC
CAISEIGERDNEQFF
>15|-|TRBJ1-2|TRBV27|TRBD1
TGTGCCAGCAGTCTCGGGACAGGGGGGACATATGGCTACACCTTC
CASSLGTGGTYGYTF
>13|-|TRBJ2-7|TRBV9|-
TGTGCCAGCAGTGATGGGAGCACCCCCGAGCAGTACTTC
CASSDGSTPEQYF
>15|-|TRBJ2-2|TRBV6-5|TRBD2
TGTGCCAGCAGTGCCGGGACTAGCATCGCCGGGGAGCTGTTTTTT
CASSAGTSIAGELFF
>13|once|TRBJ2-7|TRBV7-6|-
TGTGCCAGCAGCCCCCCTTCAACCTACGAGCAGTACTTC
CASSPPSTYEQYF
>16|-|TRBJ2-3|TRBV6-4|TRBD1
TGTGCCAGCAGTCCGTCGGACAGGGCGGGGCCAGATACGCAGTATTTT
CASSPSDRAGPDTQYF
>15|-|TRBJ2-7|TRBV9|-
TGTGCCAGCAGCAAAGCGGGGGCAGGGGGCGACGAGCAGTACTTC
CASSKAGAGGDEQYF
>14|once|TRBJ2-1|TRBV4-1|TRBD1
TGCGCCAGCAGCTACGGACAGGGGGTGAATGAGCAGTTCTTC
CASSYGQGVNEQFF
>14|-|TRBJ1-1|TRBV27|-
TGTGCCAGCAGTTTGACAGGCTTGAACACTGAAGCTTTCTTT
CASSLTGLNTEAFF
>14|-|TRBJ2-1|TRBV19|TRBD2
TGTGCCAGTACGCTTTGGGCGGGAGTTGGTGAGCAGTTCTTC
CASTLWAGVGEQFF
>17|-|TRBJ2-1|TRBV4-2|TRBD1
TGTGCCAGCAGCCAAGGGCTAAGGACAGGAGAGTACAATGAGCAGTTCTTC
CASSQGLRTGEYNEQFF
>18|-|TRBJ2-5|TRBV4-1|-
TGCGCCAGCAGCCAAACCTCATTGTCAGGGAATTTCCTGGAGACCCAGTACTTC
CASSQTSLSGNFLETQYF
>16|-|TRBJ2-3|TRBV7-3|-
TGTGCCAGCAGCTTATTAGAAGGGGGGAGCACAGATACGCAGTATTTT
CASSLLEGGSTDTQYF
>13|-|TRBJ2-1|TRBV6-5|TRBD1
TGTGCCAGCAGTTACGACAGGGGGGATGAGCAGTTCTTC
CASSYDRGDEQFF
>15|-|TRBJ2-1|TRBV9|-
TGTGCCAGCAGGGCGGGCGGCTCCCCGGGGGATGAGCAGTTCTTC
CASRAGGSPGDEQFF
>15|-|TRBJ2-7|TRBV5-5|-
TGTGCCAGCAGCTTGGCCGCGACAGTCTCCTACGAGCAGTACTTC
CASSLAATVSYEQYF
>16|-|TRBJ2-1|TRBV7-8|TRBD2
TGTGCCAGCAGCCATAGCGGGTCCTCCTTCTACAATGAGCAGTTCTTC
CASSHSGSSFYNEQFF
>16|-|TRBJ2-7|TRBV28|-
TGTGCCAGCAGTTCGACGACTATAGACAATTCCTACGAGCAGTACTTC
CASSSTTIDNSYEQYF
>17|-|TRBJ2-2|TRBV7-6|TRBD2
TGTGCCAGCAGCTTAGGGGACTACTACTCGAACACCGGGGAGCTGTTTTTT
CASSLGDYYSNTGELFF
>18|-|TRBJ2-7|TRBV5-1|TRBD2
TGCGCCAGCGGTGGGTCTACCGGGACTAGCGGGAGGGCCTACGAGCAGTACTTC
CASGGSTGTSGRAYEQYF
>16|-|TRBJ2-7|TRBV14|-
TGTGCCAGCAGCCACGGTGGAAGCGAATCCGCATGGGAGCAGTACTTC
CASSHGGSESAWEQYF
>15|-|TRBJ2-5|TRBV7-6|-
TGTGCCAGCAGCGTCAGGGGGGGCTCGGGAGAGACCCAGTACTTC
CASSVRGGSGETQYF
>15|-|TRBJ1-3|TRBV5-1|TRBD1
TGCGCCAGCAGCGTGGACAGGGGGCTTGGAAACACCATATATTTT
CASSVDRGLGNTIYF
>16|-|TRBJ2-3|TRBV19|TRBD2
TGTGCCAGTAGTATCTATCTAGCGGGAGAGGCAGATACGCAGTATTTT
CASSIYLAGEADTQYF
>14|-|TRBJ2-7|TRBV1|-
TGCACCAGCAGCTATAAGGACTACTCCTACGAGCAGTACTTC
CTSSYKDYSYEQYF
>15|-|TRBJ2-7|TRBV19|-
TGTGCCAGTAGTATAGACAGGGGAGAAGGGTACGAGCAGTACTTC
CASSIDRGEGYEQYF
>17|-|TRBJ1-2|TRBV5-1|-
TGCGCCAGAATTATGAGGGGTTTTAGCTCCGTCGTCGATGGCTACACCTTC
CARIMRGFSSVVDGYTF